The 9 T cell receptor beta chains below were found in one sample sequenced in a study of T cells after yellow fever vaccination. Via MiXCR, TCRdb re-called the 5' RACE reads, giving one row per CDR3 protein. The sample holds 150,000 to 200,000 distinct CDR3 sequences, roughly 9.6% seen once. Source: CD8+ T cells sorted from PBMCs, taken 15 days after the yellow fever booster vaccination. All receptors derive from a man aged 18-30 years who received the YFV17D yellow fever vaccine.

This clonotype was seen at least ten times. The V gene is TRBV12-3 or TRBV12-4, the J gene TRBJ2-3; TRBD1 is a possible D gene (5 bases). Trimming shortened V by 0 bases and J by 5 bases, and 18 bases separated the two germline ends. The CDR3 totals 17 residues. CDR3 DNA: TGTGCCAGCAGTTTAGCGCGTGGGGCCACGTCAGTAGATACGCAGTATTTT. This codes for CASSLARGATSVDTQYF.

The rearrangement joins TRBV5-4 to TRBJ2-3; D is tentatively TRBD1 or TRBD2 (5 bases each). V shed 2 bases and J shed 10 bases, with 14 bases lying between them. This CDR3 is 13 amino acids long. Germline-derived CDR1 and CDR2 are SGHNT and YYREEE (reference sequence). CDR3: CASSLTGTASQYF. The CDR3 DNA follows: TGTGCCAGCAGCTTAACCGGGACGGCTTCGCAGTATTTT.

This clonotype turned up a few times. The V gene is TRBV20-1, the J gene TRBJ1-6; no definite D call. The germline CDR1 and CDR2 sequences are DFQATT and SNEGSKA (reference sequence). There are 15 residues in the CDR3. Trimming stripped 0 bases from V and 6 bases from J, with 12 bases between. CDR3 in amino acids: CSARDPTWGNSPLHF. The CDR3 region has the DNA TGCAGTGCTAGAGATCCCACGTGGGGTAATTCACCCCTCCACTTT.

The CDR3 nucleotides read TGCGCCAGCAGCGCGGGACAAATACGCACAGATACGCAGTATTTT. It codes for CASSAGQIRTDTQYF. The chain couples TRBV5-1 to TRBJ2-3, with D perhaps being TRBD1 or TRBD2 (6 bases each). This CDR3 spans 15 amino acids. From germline, CDR1 is SGHRS and CDR2 YFSETQ. Trimming shortened V by 4 bases and J by 1 base, and 13 bases separated the two germline ends.

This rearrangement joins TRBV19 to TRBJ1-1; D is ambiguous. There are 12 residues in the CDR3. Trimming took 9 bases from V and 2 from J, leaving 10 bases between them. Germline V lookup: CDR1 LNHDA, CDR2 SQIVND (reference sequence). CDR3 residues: CASGRPNTEAFF. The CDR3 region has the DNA TGTGCCAGCGGTAGGCCCAACACTGAAGCTTTCTTT.

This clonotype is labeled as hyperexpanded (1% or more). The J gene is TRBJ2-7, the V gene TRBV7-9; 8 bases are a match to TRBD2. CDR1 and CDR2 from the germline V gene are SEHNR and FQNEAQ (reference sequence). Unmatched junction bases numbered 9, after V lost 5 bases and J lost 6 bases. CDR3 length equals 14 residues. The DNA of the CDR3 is TGTGCCAGCAGCGCCCCAGCGGGGGTCGGCGAGCAGTACTTC. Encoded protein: CASSAPAGVGEQYF.

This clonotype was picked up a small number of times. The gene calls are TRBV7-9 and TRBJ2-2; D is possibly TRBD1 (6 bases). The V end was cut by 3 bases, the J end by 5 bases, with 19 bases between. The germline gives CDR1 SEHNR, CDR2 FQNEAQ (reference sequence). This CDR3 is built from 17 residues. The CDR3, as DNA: TGTGCCAGCAGCTTCGTAGAGGGGGAGCAGGAAACCGGGGAGCTGTTTTTT. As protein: CASSFVEGEQETGELFF.

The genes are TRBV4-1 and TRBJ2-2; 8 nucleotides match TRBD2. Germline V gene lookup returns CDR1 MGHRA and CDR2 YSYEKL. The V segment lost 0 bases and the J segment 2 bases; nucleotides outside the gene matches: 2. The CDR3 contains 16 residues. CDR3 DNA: TGCGCCAGCAGCCAAGAAGCGGGGGTTAACACCGGGGAGCTGTTTTTT. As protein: CASSQEAGVNTGELFF.

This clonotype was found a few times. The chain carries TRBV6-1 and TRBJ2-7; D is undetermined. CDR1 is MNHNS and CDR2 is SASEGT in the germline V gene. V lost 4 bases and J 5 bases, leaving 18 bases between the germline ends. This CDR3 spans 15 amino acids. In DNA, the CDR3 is TGTGCCAGCAGTGCTGGTAGGATGTACTACGACGAGCAGTACTTC. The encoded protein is CASSAGRMYYDEQYF.